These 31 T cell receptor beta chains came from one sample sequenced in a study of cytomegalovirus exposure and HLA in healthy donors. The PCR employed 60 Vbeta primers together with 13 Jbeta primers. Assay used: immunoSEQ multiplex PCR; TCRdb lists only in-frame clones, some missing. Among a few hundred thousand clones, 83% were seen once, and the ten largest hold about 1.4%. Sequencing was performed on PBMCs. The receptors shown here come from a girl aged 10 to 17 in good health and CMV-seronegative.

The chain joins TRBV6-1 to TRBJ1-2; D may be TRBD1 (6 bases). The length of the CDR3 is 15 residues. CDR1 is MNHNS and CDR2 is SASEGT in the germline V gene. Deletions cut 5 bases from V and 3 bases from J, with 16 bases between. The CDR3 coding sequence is TGTGCCAGCAGTATCAGGACAGCAGGAGACTATGGCTACACCTTC. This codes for CASSIRTAGDYGYTF.

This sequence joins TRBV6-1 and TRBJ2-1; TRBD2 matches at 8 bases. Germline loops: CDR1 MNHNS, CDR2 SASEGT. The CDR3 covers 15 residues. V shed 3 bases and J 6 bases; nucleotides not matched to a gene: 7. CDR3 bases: TGTGCCAGCAGTGACTATGGGGGACTAGTCAATGAGCAGTTCTTC. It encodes CASSDYGGLVNEQFF.

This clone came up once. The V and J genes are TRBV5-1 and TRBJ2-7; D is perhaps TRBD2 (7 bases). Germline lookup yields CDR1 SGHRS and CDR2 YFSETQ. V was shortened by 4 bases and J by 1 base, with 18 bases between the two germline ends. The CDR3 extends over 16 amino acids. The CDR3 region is CASSLSRGGSSYEQYF. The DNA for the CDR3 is TGCGCCAGCAGCCTATCCCGCGGGGGCAGTTCCTACGAGCAGTACTTC.

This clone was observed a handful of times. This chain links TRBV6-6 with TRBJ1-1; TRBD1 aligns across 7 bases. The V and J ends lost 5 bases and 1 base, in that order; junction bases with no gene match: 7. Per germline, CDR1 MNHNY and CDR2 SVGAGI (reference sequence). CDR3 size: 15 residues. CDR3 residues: CASSTPGQPNTEAFF. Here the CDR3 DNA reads TGTGCCAGCAGTACTCCGGGACAGCCGAACACTGAAGCTTTCTTT.

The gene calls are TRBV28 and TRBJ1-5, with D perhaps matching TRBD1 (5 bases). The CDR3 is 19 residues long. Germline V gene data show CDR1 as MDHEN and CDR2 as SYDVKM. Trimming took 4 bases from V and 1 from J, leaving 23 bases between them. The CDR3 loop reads CASSSSRGSGRVSNQPQHF. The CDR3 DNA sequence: TGTGCCAGCAGTTCCTCAAGGGGATCCGGACGGGTAAGCAATCAGCCCCAGCATTTT. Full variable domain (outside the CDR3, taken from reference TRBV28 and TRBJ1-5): DVKVTQSSRYLVKRTGEKVFLECVQDMDHENMFWYRQDPGLGLRLIYFSYDVKMKEKGDIPEGYSVSREKKERFSLILESASTNQTSMYLCASSSSRGSGRVSNQPQHFGDGTRLSIL.

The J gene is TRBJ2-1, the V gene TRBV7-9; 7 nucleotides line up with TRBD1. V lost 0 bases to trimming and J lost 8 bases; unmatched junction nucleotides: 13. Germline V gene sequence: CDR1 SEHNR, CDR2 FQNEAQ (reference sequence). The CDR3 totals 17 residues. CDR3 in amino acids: CASSLALQTIGGDEQFF. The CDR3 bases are TGTGCCAGCAGCTTAGCCCTACAGACTATAGGGGGCGATGAGCAGTTCTTC.

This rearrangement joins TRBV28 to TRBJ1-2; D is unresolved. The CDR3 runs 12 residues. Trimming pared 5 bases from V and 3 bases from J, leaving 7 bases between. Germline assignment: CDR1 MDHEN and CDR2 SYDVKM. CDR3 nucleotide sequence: TGTGCCAGCAGTAGTCAGGACTATGGCTACACCTTC. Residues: CASSSQDYGYTF.

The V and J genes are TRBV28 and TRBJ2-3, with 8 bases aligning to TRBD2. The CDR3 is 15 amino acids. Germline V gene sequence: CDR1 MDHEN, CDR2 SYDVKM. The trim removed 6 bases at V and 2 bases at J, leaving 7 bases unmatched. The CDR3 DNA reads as TGTGCCAGCAGCCCCGCTAGCGGGCCCACAGATACGCAGTATTTT. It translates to CASSPASGPTDTQYF.

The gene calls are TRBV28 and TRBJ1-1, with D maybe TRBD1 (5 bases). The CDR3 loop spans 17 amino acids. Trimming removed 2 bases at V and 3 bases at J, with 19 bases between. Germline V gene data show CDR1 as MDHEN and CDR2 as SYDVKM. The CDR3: CASSLTYGGMGYTEAFF. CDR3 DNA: TGTGCCAGCAGTTTAACATACGGGGGAATGGGGTACACTGAAGCTTTCTTT.

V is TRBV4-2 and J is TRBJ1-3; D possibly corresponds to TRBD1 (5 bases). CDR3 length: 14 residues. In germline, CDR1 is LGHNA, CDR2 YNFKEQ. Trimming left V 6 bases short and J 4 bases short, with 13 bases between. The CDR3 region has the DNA TGTGCCAGCAGGCAGGAGGGGAGGGGAAACACCATATATTTT. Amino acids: CASRQEGRGNTIYF.

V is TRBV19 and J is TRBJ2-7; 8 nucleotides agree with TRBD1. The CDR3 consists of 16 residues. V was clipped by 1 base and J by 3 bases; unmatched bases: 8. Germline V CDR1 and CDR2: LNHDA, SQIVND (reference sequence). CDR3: CASSIGNRDRFYEQYF. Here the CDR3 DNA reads TGTGCCAGTAGTATAGGGAACCGGGACAGGTTCTACGAGCAGTACTTC. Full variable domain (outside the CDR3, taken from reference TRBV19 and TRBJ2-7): DGGITQSPKYLFRKEGQNVTLSCEQNLNHDAMYWYRQDPGQGLRLIYYSQIVNDFQKGDIAEGYSVSREKKESFPLTVTSAQKNPTAFYLCASSIGNRDRFYEQYFGPGTRLTVT.

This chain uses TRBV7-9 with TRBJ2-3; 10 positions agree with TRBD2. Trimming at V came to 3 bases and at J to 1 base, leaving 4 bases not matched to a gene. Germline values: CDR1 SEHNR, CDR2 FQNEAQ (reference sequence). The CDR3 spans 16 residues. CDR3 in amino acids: CASSLPGLAGTDTQYF. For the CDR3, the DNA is TGTGCCAGCAGCTTGCCCGGACTAGCGGGCACAGATACGCAGTATTTT.

The CDR3 nucleotides are TGTGCCATCAGTGAGTCGGGTGGCGGGGGCGGTGGCTACACCTTC. It yields the protein CAISESGGGGGGYTF. J is TRBJ1-2 and V is TRBV10-3; D perhaps matches TRBD1 (6 bases). CDR3 length: 15 residues. CDR1 and CDR2 (germline): ENHRY, SYGVKD. The V and J ends lost 0 bases and 7 bases respectively, with 15 bases between them.

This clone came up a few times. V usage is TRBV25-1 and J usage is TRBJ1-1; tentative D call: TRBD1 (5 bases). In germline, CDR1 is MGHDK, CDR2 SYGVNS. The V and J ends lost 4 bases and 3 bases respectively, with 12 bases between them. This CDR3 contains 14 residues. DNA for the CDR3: TGTGCCAGCAGTGGCAGGGTGTGGGACACTGAAGCTTTCTTT. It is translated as CASSGRVWDTEAFF.

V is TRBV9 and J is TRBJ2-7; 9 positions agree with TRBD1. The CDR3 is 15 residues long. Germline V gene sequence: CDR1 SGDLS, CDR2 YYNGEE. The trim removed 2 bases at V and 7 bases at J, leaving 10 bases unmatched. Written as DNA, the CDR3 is TGTGCCAGCAGCGTTATGGGACAGGGACCACTGGAGCAGTACTTC. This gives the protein CASSVMGQGPLEQYF.

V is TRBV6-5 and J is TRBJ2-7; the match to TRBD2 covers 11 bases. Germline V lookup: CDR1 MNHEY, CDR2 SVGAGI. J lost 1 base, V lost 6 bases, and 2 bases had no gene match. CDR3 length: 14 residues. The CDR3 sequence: CASRPSGGSYEQYF. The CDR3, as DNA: TGTGCCAGCAGACCTAGCGGGGGGTCCTACGAGCAGTACTTC.

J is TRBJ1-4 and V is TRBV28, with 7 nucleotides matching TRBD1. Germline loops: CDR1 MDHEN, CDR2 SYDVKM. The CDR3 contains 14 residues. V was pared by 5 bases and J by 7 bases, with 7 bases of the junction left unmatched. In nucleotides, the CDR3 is TGTGCCAGCAGTCCGGACAGGCAGACTGAAAAACTGTTTTTT. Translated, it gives CASSPDRQTEKLFF.

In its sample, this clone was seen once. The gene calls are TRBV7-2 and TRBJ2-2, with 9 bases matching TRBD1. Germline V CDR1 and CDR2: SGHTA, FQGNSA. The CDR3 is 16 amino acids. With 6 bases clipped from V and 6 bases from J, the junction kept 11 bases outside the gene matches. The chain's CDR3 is CASRLQGAAGSGELFF. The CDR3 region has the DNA TGTGCCAGCAGGCTACAGGGGGCTGCAGGATCCGGGGAGCTGTTTTTT.

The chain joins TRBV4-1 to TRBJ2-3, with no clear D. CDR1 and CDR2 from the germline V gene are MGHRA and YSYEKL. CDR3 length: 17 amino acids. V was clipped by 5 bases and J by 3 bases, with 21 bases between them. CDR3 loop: CASSGSRSLGGTDTQYF. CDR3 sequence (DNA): TGCGCCAGCAGCGGGTCGAGGTCGTTAGGTGGGACAGATACGCAGTATTTT.

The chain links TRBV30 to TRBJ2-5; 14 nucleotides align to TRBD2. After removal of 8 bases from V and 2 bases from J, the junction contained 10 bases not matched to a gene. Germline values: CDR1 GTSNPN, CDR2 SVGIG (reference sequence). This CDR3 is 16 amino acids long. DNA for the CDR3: TGTGCCGGGGGACTAGCGGGAGAGGGGCGGCAAGAGACCCAGTACTTC. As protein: CAGGLAGEGRQETQYF.

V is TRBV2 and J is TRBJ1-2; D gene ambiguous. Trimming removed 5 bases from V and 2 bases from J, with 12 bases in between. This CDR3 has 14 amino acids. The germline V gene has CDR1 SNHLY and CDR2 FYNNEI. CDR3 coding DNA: TGTGCCAGCAGTTTGCGGGGATCCAACTATGGCTACACCTTC. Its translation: CASSLRGSNYGYTF.

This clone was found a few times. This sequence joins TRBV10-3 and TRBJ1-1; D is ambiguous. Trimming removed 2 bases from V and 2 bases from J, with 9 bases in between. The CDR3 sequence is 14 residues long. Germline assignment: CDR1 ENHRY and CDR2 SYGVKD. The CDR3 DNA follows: TGTGCCATCAGTGAGGAGCCGTTTAACACTGAAGCTTTCTTT. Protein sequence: CAISEEPFNTEAFF.

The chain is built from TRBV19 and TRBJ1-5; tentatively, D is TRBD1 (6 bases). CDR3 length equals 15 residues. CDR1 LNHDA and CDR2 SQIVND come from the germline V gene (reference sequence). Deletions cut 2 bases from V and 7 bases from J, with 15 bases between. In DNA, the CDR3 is TGTGCCAGTAGTATACAGGGGCAGGGTGGACAGCCCCAGCATTTT. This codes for CASSIQGQGGQPQHF.

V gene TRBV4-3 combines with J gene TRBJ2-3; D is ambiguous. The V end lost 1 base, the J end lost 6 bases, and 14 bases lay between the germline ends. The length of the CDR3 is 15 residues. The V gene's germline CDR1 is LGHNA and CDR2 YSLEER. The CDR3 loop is CASSQAGSPRDTQYF. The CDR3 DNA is TGCGCCAGCAGCCAAGCCGGGTCCCCGAGGGATACGCAGTATTTT.

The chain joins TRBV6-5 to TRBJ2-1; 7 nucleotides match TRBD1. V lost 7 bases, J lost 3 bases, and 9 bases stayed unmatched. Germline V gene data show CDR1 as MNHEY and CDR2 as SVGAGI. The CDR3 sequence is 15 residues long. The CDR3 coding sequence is TGTGCCAGCAATTCCCCGGGACAGTTCTACAATGAGCAGTTCTTC. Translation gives CASNSPGQFYNEQFF.

The CDR3 loop is CSVEVGGGYTF. The DNA of the CDR3 is TGCAGCGTTGAGGTTGGGGGCGGCTACACCTTC. The gene calls are TRBV29-1 and TRBJ1-2, with D possibly being TRBD1 (6 bases). V was shortened by 3 bases and J by 8 bases, with 10 bases between the two germline ends. The CDR3 covers 11 residues. Germline-derived CDR1 and CDR2 are SQVTM and ANQGSEA. Full variable domain (missing parts from reference TRBV29-1 and TRBJ1-2): SAVISQKPSRDICQRGTSLTIQCQVDSQVTMMFWYRQQPGQSLTLIATANQGSEATYESGFVIDKFPISRPNLTFSTLTVSNMSPEDSSIYLCSVEVGGGYTFGSGTRLTVV.

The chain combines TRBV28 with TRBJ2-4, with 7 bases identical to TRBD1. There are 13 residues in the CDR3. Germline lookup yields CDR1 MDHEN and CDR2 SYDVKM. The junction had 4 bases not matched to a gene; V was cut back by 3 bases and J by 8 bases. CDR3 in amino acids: CASSLTGMDIQYF. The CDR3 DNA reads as TGTGCCAGCAGTTTGACAGGGATGGACATTCAGTACTTC. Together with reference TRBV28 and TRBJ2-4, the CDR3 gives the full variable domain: DVKVTQSSRYLVKRTGEKVFLECVQDMDHENMFWYRQDPGLGLRLIYFSYDVKMKEKGDIPEGYSVSREKKERFSLILESASTNQTSMYLCASSLTGMDIQYFGAGTRLSVL.

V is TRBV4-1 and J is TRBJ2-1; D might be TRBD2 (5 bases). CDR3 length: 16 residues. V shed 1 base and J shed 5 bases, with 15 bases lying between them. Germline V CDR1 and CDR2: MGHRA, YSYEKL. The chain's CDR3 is CASSQVLGLTDNEQFF. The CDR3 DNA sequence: TGCGCCAGCAGCCAAGTCCTCGGACTTACGGACAATGAGCAGTTCTTC.

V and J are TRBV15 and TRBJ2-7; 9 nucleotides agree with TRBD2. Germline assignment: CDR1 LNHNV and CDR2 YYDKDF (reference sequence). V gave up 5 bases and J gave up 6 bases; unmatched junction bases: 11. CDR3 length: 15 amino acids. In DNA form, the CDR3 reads TGTGCCACCAGCCTCCGGGGCGGGGGGGCCGGCGAGCAGTACTTC. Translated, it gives CATSLRGGGAGEQYF.

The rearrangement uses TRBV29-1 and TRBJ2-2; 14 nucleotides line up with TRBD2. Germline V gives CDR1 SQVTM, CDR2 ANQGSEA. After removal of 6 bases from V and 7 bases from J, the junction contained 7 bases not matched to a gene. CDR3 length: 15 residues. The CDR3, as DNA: TGCAGCGTCGGACTAGCGGGAGGTCAGGGCGGGGAGCTGTTTTTT. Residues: CSVGLAGGQGGELFF.

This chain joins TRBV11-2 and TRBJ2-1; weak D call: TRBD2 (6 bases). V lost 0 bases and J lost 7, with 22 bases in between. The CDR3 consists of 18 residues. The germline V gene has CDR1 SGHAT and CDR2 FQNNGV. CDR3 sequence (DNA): TGTGCCAGCAGCTTAGATCTTCGGGGCGGGGAGAGTAAGAATGAGCAGTTCTTC. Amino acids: CASSLDLRGGESKNEQFF.